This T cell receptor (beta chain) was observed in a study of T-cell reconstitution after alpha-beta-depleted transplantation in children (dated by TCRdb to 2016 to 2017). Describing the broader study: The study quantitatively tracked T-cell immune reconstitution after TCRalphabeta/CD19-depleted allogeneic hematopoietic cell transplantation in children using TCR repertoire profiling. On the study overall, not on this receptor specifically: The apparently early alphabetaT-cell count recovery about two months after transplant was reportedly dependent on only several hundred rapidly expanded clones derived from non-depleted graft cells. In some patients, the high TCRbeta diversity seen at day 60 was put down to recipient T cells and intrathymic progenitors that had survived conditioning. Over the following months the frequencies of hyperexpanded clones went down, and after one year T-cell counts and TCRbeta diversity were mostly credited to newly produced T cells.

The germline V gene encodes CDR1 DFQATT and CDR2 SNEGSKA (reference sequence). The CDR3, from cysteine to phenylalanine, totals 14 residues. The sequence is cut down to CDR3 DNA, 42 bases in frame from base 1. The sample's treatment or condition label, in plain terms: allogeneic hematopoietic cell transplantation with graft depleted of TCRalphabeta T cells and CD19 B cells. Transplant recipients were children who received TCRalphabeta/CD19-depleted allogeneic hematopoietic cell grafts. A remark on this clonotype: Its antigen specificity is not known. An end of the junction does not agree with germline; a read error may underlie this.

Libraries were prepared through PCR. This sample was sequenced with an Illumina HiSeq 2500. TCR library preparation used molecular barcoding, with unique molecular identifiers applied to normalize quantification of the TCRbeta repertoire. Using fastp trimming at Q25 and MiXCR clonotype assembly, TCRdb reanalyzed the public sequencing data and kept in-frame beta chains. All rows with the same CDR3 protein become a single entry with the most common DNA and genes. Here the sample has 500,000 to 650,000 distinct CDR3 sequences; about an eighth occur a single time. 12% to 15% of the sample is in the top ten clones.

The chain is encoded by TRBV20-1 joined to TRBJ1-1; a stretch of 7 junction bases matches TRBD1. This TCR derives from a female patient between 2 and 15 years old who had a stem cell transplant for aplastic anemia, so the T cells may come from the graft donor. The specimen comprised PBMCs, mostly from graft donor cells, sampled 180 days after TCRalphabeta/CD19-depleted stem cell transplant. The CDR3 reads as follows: CSARAGTASTESFF. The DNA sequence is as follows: TGCAGTGCTAGAGCCGGGACAGCTTCGACTGAATCTTTCTTT.